The 8 T cell receptor beta chains given below trace back to one sample, sequenced in a study of blood T cell repertoires in COVID-19. The protocol was immunoSEQ multiplex PCR, while the TCRdb copy is restricted to in-frame clones and leaves out a portion. Here the sample spans around 160,000 clones, approximately 95% being singletons. Sequences were obtained from peripheral blood. The receptors stem from a woman between 55 and 75 years old with COVID-19, enrolled during active disease.

The chain carries TRBV5-8 and TRBJ1-5; TRBD1 agrees at 8 bases. Trimming took 4 bases from V and 6 from J; bases not matched to a gene: 12. Germline CDR1 reads SGHTS; CDR2 reads YDEGEE. The CDR3 covers 16 residues. The CDR3 here is CASSHLRTGFSQPQHF. The CDR3 nucleotides read TGTGCCAGCAGCCACCTACGGACAGGGTTCAGTCAGCCCCAGCATTTT.

The rearrangement joins TRBV25-1 to TRBJ1-3; D is unclear. Germline-derived CDR1 and CDR2 are MGHDK and SYGVNS. The ends were cut back, 0 bases at V and 1 base at J, with 7 bases in the middle. The CDR3 has 15 residues. CDR3 sequence: CASSEYRGSGNTIYF. The CDR3 bases are TGTGCCAGCAGTGAATACCGAGGGTCTGGAAACACCATATATTTT.

This clone was counted a single time. The chain joins TRBV3-1 (or the pseudogene TRBV3-2) to TRBJ2-3; maybe TRBD2 (5 bases). Trimming removed 3 bases at V and 10 bases at J, with 8 bases between. In germline, CDR1 is LGHDT, CDR2 YNNKEL (reference sequence). This CDR3 has 11 residues. The DNA of the CDR3 is TGTGCCAGCAGCCAGGCCGGGGCGCAGTATTTT. Residues: CASSQAGAQYF.

The chain is built from TRBV6-5 and TRBJ2-3; TRBD1 aligns across 10 bases. This CDR3 is 16 amino acids long. V lost 2 bases to trimming and J lost 4 bases; unmatched junction nucleotides: 6. The V gene's germline CDR1 is MNHEY and CDR2 SVGAGI. This chain's CDR3 is CASSYQTGGRSDTQYF. DNA of the CDR3: TGTGCCAGCAGTTACCAGACAGGGGGCAGGTCAGATACGCAGTATTTT.

The chain joins TRBV4-1 to TRBJ1-6; weak D call: TRBD1 (6 bases). Trimming pared 4 bases from V and 2 bases from J, leaving 12 bases between. This CDR3 contains 16 residues. The germline V gene has CDR1 MGHRA and CDR2 YSYEKL. The CDR3 DNA is TGCGCCAGCAGCCCCGTAAAGGGGGCCTATAATTCACCCCTCCACTTT. It yields the protein CASSPVKGAYNSPLHF.

V usage is TRBV11-2 and J usage is TRBJ1-2; D is uncertain. The CDR3 has 13 residues. Between the trimmed V and J ends, which lost 2 bases and 8 bases, there was a span of 12 bases. CDR1 is SGHAT and CDR2 is FQNNGV in the germline V gene. CDR3 loop: CASSLLGSGGYTF. The CDR3, as DNA: TGTGCCAGCAGCTTACTAGGGTCGGGGGGCTACACCTTC. The full variable domain, with the rest looked up from reference TRBV11-2 and TRBJ1-2, is EAGVAQSPRYKIIEKRQSVAFWCNPISGHATLYWYQQILGQGPKLLIQFQNNGVVDDSQLPKDRFSAERLKGVDSTLKIQPAKLEDSAVYLCASSLLGSGGYTFGSGTRLTVV.

This chain uses TRBV7-9 with TRBJ1-1, with D unresolved. This CDR3 spans 11 amino acids. The V end was cut by 6 bases, the J end by 5 bases, with 7 bases between. Germline V gives CDR1 SEHNR, CDR2 FQNEAQ (reference sequence). CDR3 residues: CASREVTEAFF. The CDR3 nucleotides read TGTGCCAGCAGGGAGGTAACTGAAGCTTTCTTT.

V gene TRBV5-4 combines with J gene TRBJ1-6; 7 nucleotides match TRBD1. Per germline, CDR1 SGHNT and CDR2 YYREEE (reference sequence). This CDR3 is built from 14 residues. V was clipped by 4 bases and J by 10 bases; unmatched bases: 8. The CDR3 DNA sequence: TGTGCCAGCAGCCTAGGACAGGCCTCCTCACCCCTCCACTTT. This sequence encodes CASSLGQASSPLHF.